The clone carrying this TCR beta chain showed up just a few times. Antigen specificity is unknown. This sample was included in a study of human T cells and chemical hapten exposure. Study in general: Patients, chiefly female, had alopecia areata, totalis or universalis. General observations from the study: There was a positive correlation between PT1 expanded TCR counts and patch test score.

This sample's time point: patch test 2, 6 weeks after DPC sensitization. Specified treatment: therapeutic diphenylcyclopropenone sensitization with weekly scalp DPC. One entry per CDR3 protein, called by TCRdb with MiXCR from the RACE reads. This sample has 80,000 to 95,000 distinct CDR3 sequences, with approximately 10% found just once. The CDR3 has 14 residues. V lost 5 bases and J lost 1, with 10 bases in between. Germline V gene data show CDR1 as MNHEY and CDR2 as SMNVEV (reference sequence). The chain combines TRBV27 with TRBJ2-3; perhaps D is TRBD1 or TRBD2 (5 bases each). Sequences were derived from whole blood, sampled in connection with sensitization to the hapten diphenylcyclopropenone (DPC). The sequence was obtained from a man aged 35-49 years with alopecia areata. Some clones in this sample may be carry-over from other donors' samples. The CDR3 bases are TGTGCCAGCAGTGCTTGGGACCGCACAGATACGCAGTATTTT. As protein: CASSAWDRTDTQYF.